The 25 T cell receptor beta chains below come from one sample, sequenced in a study of spatial heterogeneity in lung cancer (dated by TCRdb to the late 2010s). Overall study outcomes, separate from this receptor: A correlation was observed between the number of expanded intratumoral alpha and beta TCRs and the tumor nonsynonymous mutation count.

These TCRs' antigens remain unknown. The sample's time point label, decoded: sample taken at primary tumor resection. Library preparation employed 5' RACE. Sequenced on a NextSeq 500. Starting from the raw public reads, TCRdb applied fastp trimming at Q25, assembled clones with MiXCR and retained in-frame beta chains. Duplicate CDR3 protein sequences are folded into a single record with the most common DNA and genes. The sample table shows about 13,000 distinct CDR3 sequences, and around 3.5% are seen once. Of the sample, 8% to 9% falls within the top ten clones. The specimen comprised lung tumor tissue, sampled at surgery. Receptor source: a male donor with early-stage non-small cell lung cancer.

Only a few counts were recorded for this clonotype. In DNA form, the CDR3 reads TGTGCCAGCTCACCACAAACAGGGGGAAGTGAAAAACTGTTTTTT. Residues: CASSPQTGGSEKLFF. The chain joins TRBV18 to TRBJ1-4; TRBD1 matches at 8 bases. V shed 1 base, J shed 7 bases, and the junction held 5 bases outside the gene matches. The CDR3 is 15 amino acids. Germline values: CDR1 KGHSH, CDR2 LQKENI. The complete variable domain, with remaining parts taken from reference TRBV18 and TRBJ1-4, reads NAGVMQNPRHLVRRRGQEARLRCSPMKGHSHVYWYRQLPEEGLKFMVYLQKENIIDESGMPKERFSAEFPKEGPSILRIQQVVRGDSAAYFCASSPQTGGSEKLFFGSGTQLSVL.

This clonotype appeared many times. The chain links TRBV20-1 to TRBJ1-1; no clear D gene. The length of the CDR3 is 12 residues. Germline CDR1 DFQATT, CDR2 SNEGSKA (reference sequence). The germline V and J ends were trimmed by 8 bases and 0 bases, with 10 bases remaining between them. As DNA, the CDR3 is TGCAGTTGTGGGAGCTTGAACACTGAAGCTTTCTTT. It is translated as CSCGSLNTEAFF.

By its share, this clonotype is medium-sized. The V gene is TRBV14, the J gene TRBJ1-4; D remains ambiguous. The V end was cut by 5 bases, the J end by 5 bases, with 9 bases between. This CDR3 spans 13 amino acids. Germline-derived CDR1 and CDR2 are SGHDN and FVKESK. DNA for the CDR3: TGTGCCAGCAGCGGGCGGCGGAATGAAAAACTGTTTTTT. The encoded protein is CASSGRRNEKLFF.

The chain uses TRBV4-1 and TRBJ1-2, with D uncertain. Germline V gives CDR1 MGHRA, CDR2 YSYEKL. The V end lost 0 bases, the J end lost 1 base, and 9 bases lay between the germline ends. The CDR3 contains 15 residues. The CDR3 loop is CASSQDQPGNYGYTF. The CDR3 DNA is TGCGCCAGCAGCCAAGATCAACCGGGTAACTATGGCTACACCTTC.

As concerns this clonotype: A much larger clone differs by one base, so this may be a read error. This chain links TRBV7-9 with TRBJ1-1, with D perhaps TRBD1 (5 bases). The CDR3 has 13 residues. Germline V gene lookup returns CDR1 SEHNR and CDR2 FQNEAQ (reference sequence). The CDR3 region is CTSSRDFRTEAFF. CDR3 nucleotides: TGTACCAGCAGCCGGGACTTTCGCACTGAAGCTTTCTTT.

The sample holds many counts of this clonotype. The rearrangement joins TRBV7-2 to TRBJ1-2; tentative D call: TRBD1 (5 bases). The CDR3 spans 15 residues. Germline V gives CDR1 SGHTA, CDR2 FQGNSA. V was trimmed by 5 bases and J by 5 bases, leaving 18 bases between them. Here the CDR3 DNA reads TGTGCCAGCAGCGTAGACGGCAGGGCGACATATGGCTACACCTTC. Protein: CASSVDGRATYGYTF.

This clonotype was observed at least ten times. This chain joins TRBV7-2 and TRBJ1-5, with 7 bases matching TRBD1. The CDR3 totals 15 residues. CDR1 SGHTA and CDR2 FQGNSA come from the germline V gene. With V trimmed by 5 bases and J by 1 base, 5 bases remained unmatched. Written as DNA, the CDR3 is TGTGCCAGCAGCCCGCAGGGGGGGAGCAATCAGCCCCAGCATTTT. This sequence encodes CASSPQGGSNQPQHF.

The sample holds many counts of this clonotype. One end of the junction is discordant with germline, which a read error may explain. This chain links TRBV25-1 with TRBJ2-3, with TRBD1 identical over 7 bases. CDR1 and CDR2 from the germline V gene are MGHDK and SYGVNS. CDR3 length equals 16 residues. The CDR3 nucleotides are TGTGCCAGCAGTCCCCGGACAGGCCTTGGCACTGATACGCAGTATTTT. It yields the protein CASSPRTGLGTDTQYF.

This clonotype has at least ten counts. The chain employs TRBV20-1 and TRBJ2-7, with D perhaps TRBD2 (5 bases). The V end was cut by 1 base, the J end by 4 bases, with 14 bases between. Per the germline V gene, CDR1 is DFQATT and CDR2 is SNEGSKA (reference sequence). The length of the CDR3 is 14 residues. CDR3 DNA sequence: TGCAGTGCTAGAGTGGCGGGTTTGTTATACGAGCAGTACTTC. It encodes CSARVAGLLYEQYF.

Note on this clonotype: The junction departs from the called germline gene at one end, perhaps through a read error. The chain carries TRBV5-3 and TRBJ1-2, with TRBD1 identical over 7 bases. TRBV5-3 is given ORF status, its function remaining uncertain. This CDR3 region has 15 residues. The CDR3 spells CASSLTLTGNYGYTF. For the CDR3, the DNA is TGTGCCAGCAGCTTGACTTTGACAGGGAACTATGGCTACACCTTC.

A few counts support this clonotype. This chain links TRBV20-1 with TRBJ2-5; D might be TRBD1 (6 bases). The CDR3 sequence is 13 residues long. V dropped 3 bases and J dropped 2 bases, with 10 bases sitting between them. Germline lookup yields CDR1 DFQATT and CDR2 SNEGSKA (reference sequence). CDR3 region: CSASTGCQETQYF. The DNA of the CDR3 is TGCAGTGCTAGCACAGGGTGTCAAGAGACCCAGTACTTC.

This clonotype is medium-sized (0.01 to 0.1%). The V gene is TRBV5-1, the J gene TRBJ1-4; no definite D call. The CDR3 runs 14 residues. V lost 5 bases and J 1 base, leaving 9 bases between the germline ends. In germline, CDR1 is SGHRS, CDR2 YFSETQ. This CDR3 reads CASRGGGTNEKLFF. In DNA form, the CDR3 reads TGCGCCAGCAGGGGAGGAGGAACTAATGAAAAACTGTTTTTT. Based on the CDR3 plus reference TRBV5-1 and TRBJ1-4, the full variable domain is KAGVTQTPRYLIKTRGQQVTLSCSPISGHRSVSWYQQTPGQGLQFLFEYFSETQRNKGNFPGRFSGRQFSNSRSEMNVSTLELGDSALYLCASRGGGTNEKLFFGSGTQLSVL.

By proportion, this clonotype is medium-sized. V and J are TRBV29-1 and TRBJ2-1; 10 bases fit TRBD2. Trimming removed 1 base from V and 7 bases from J; junction bases left unmatched: 4. The CDR3 length is 14 residues. Germline V gene data show CDR1 as SQVTM and CDR2 as ANQGSEA. CDR3 loop: CSVEAGTSVNEQFF. The DNA of the CDR3 is TGCAGCGTTGAAGCCGGGACTAGCGTTAATGAGCAGTTCTTC.

This clonotype was recorded a few times. V and J are TRBV7-9 and TRBJ1-1, with D hard to call. Trimming shortened V by 1 base and J by 3 bases, and 6 bases separated the two germline ends. Germline CDR1 and CDR2: SEHNR and FQNEAQ (reference sequence). This CDR3 spans 13 amino acids. CDR3 protein: CASSLDWDTEAFF. CDR3 nucleotides: TGTGCCAGCAGCTTAGATTGGGACACTGAAGCTTTCTTT.

Many counts were recorded for this clonotype. V usage is TRBV10-3 and J usage is TRBJ2-7, with D tentatively TRBD1 (6 bases). Germline values: CDR1 ENHRY, CDR2 SYGVKD. V lost 3 bases, J lost 5 bases, and 8 bases lay in between. There are 12 residues in the CDR3. CDR3 sequence (DNA): TGTGCCATCAGTGACCAGGGGAACGAGCAGTACTTC. It codes for CAISDQGNEQYF.

This clonotype was detected once. A read error may be the cause here, since a much bigger clone is one base away. V and J are TRBV6-6 and TRBJ2-7; no clear D gene. CDR3 length: 13 amino acids. The germline gives CDR1 MNHNY, CDR2 SVGAGI (reference sequence). Trimming pared 6 bases from V and 4 bases from J, leaving 13 bases between. The CDR3 reads CASRRISSYEQYF. The CDR3 nucleotides read TGTGCCAGCAGAAGGATTTCCTCGTACGAGCAGTACTTC.

This clonotype has ten or more counts. V is TRBV5-1 and J is TRBJ1-1, with D possibly TRBD1 on 6 matching bases. Germline CDR1 reads SGHRS; CDR2 reads YFSETQ. V lost 3 bases, J lost 1 base, and 13 bases lay in between. The CDR3 covers 15 residues. The CDR3 region is CASSWGTISNTEAFF. Written as DNA, the CDR3 is TGCGCCAGCAGCTGGGGGACAATCTCGAACACTGAAGCTTTCTTT.

The rearrangement links TRBV20-1 to TRBJ2-3; 7 nucleotides line up with TRBD2. The V and J ends lost 3 bases and 4 bases, in that order; junction bases with no gene match: 10. Per germline, CDR1 DFQATT and CDR2 SNEGSKA (reference sequence). CDR3 length: 15 amino acids. CDR3 protein: CSARGGSRRSDTQYF. CDR3 bases: TGCAGTGCTAGGGGGGGGAGTAGAAGATCAGATACGCAGTATTTT.

The chain uses TRBV20-1 and TRBJ2-7; 9 nucleotides agree with TRBD2. The CDR3 length is 12 residues. V dropped 3 bases and J dropped 7; count of bases not matched to a gene: 4. CDR1 is DFQATT, CDR2 SNEGSKA, per germline (reference sequence). DNA of the CDR3: TGCAGTGCTAGTGCTAGCGGGGTTGAGCAGTACGTC. Protein sequence: CSASASGVEQYV.

This clonotype appeared a few times. The rearrangement joins TRBV5-1 to TRBJ2-3, with unresolved D. V lost 3 bases and J lost 2, with 7 bases in between. The CDR3 loop spans 13 amino acids. The germline V gene has CDR1 SGHRS and CDR2 YFSETQ. In DNA form, the CDR3 reads TGCGCCAGCAGCTGGCCGCACACAGATACGCAGTATTTT. The encoded protein is CASSWPHTDTQYF.

By frequency in the sample, this clonotype is medium-sized. The chain has TRBV6-5 and TRBJ2-7; a weak D match, TRBD1 (6 bases). The CDR3 is made up of 15 amino acids. CDR1 and CDR2 from the germline V gene are MNHEY and SVGAGI. Trimming removed 6 bases at V and 5 bases at J, with 20 bases between. CDR3 region: CASRSPQGRRNEQYF. As DNA, the CDR3 is TGTGCCAGCAGGTCCCCTCAGGGGCGCCGGAACGAGCAGTACTTC.

The chain has TRBV5-1 and TRBJ2-1; TRBD1 matches at 7 bases. Trimming took 4 bases from V and 11 from J; bases not matched to a gene: 6. This CDR3 has 12 amino acids. Germline V gene sequence: CDR1 SGHRS, CDR2 YFSETQ. CDR3 DNA: TGCGCCAGCAGCCCGCGACAGGGTAAGCAGTTCTTC. Protein: CASSPRQGKQFF.

This clonotype was recorded at least ten times. The chain couples TRBV20-1 to TRBJ2-5, with TRBD2 identical over 11 bases. This CDR3 contains 16 residues. Germline CDR1 is DFQATT and CDR2 is SNEGSKA (reference sequence). Written as DNA, the CDR3 is TGCAGCTGCGCTTTTATTAGCGGGGGGGGCGGAGAGACCCAGTACTTC. Its translation is CSCAFISGGGGETQYF.

This clonotype came up many times. This chain links TRBV15 with TRBJ1-5; no clear D gene. Germline-derived CDR1 and CDR2 are LNHNV and YYDKDF (reference sequence). The CDR3 contains 14 residues. Between the trimmed V and J ends, which lost 0 bases and 5 bases, there was a span of 8 bases. In nucleotides, the CDR3 is TGTGCCACCAGCAGAGATCTGACCTATCAGCCCCAGCATTTT. This gives the protein CATSRDLTYQPQHF.

In its sample, this clonotype ranks as medium-sized. The chain employs TRBV20-1 and TRBJ2-7; 9 bases match TRBD2. V was clipped by 4 bases and J by 2 bases; unmatched bases: 12. Per germline, CDR1 DFQATT and CDR2 SNEGSKA (reference sequence). The CDR3 sequence is 16 residues long. CDR3 nucleotides: TGCAGTGCTATCCCACCGAGCGGGAGGTTTGCCTACGAGCAGTACTTC. The encoded protein is CSAIPPSGRFAYEQYF.